The present T cell receptor (beta chain) was sequenced within a study of Graves' ophthalmopathy and Graves' hyperthyroidism. Transcripts of RNA were the source for amplifying TCR beta CDR3 regions. RT-PCR was first run with HTBI primers, then multiplex PCR in a second round. TCRdb re-called the multiplex PCR reads with MiXCR, one entry per CDR3 protein. The profile shows about 550,000 distinct CDR3 sequences, about 35% of them singletons. Study-level results: Blood also harbored most expanded thyroid clonotypes above 0.001 frequency. The model forecast ophthalmopathy progression, reaching 60% to 71% sensitivity and 72% to 80% specificity.

In this sample, this clonotype turned up many times. Its antigen is unidentified. The sequencing input was peripheral blood or thyroid tissue (not recorded which). The clonotype was recovered from an adult man with Graves' hyperthyroidism.

The CDR3, as DNA: TGTGCCAGCAGCCCCACGGGGCGGGACGAGCAGTACTTC. Protein sequence: CASSPTGRDEQYF. V and J are TRBV3-1 and TRBJ2-7; D possibly matches TRBD1 or TRBD2 (5 bases each). Trimming left V 4 bases short and J 5 bases short, with 12 bases between. Germline assignment: CDR1 LGHDT and CDR2 YNNKEL (reference sequence). CDR3 length: 13 amino acids.